Listed below are T cell receptor beta chains from one sample, sequenced in a study of patients and donors after allogeneic stem cell transplantation. TCRdb processed the RT-PCR reads anew with MiXCR; each CDR3 protein has one entry. Of roughly 880,000 distinct CDR3 sequences in the sample, around 17% were seen once. Material: blood, either unsorted or a sorted T cell fraction (not recorded which). The receptors derive from a human donor who was either an allogeneic HSCT recipient or a stem cell or donor lymphocyte infusion donor (not recorded which). It is not recorded whose cells these are; they may come from a transplant donor. CDR3s include the opening cysteine and the closing phenylalanine or tryptophan. The D gene is left open where the match is weak. Expanded clones get a size class; other rows say once, few or many, or leave the size out.

cdr3_length	d_call	v_call	clone_size	j_call	cdr3_aa	cdr3_nt
17	TRBD2	TRBV27	NA	TRBJ2-5	CASSPSRLAGGQETQYF	TGTGCCAGCAGTCCGTCGCGACTAGCGGGGGGCCAAGAGACCCAGTACTTC
16	TRBD2	TRBV11-1	few	TRBJ2-2	CASSALAARAGGELFF	TGTGCCAGCAGCGCACTAGCGGCCCGGGCGGGCGGGGAGCTGTTTTTT
16	TRBD2	TRBV12-3/TRBV12-4	many	TRBJ2-7	CASVLEGTSGFYEQYF	TGTGCCAGCGTTTTGGAGGGGACTAGCGGATTTTACGAGCAGTACTTC
14	NA	TRBV30	few	TRBJ1-1	CAWRGRGLNTEAFF	TGTGCCTGGAGGGGTCGGGGGCTGAACACTGAAGCTTTCTTT
16	NA	TRBV6-5	few	TRBJ2-3	CASSYSGGSKTDTQYF	TGTGCCAGCAGTTACTCTGGGGGCTCCAAGACAGATACGCAGTATTTT
16	TRBD1	TRBV5-1	NA	TRBJ1-1	CASSRSRQGRDTEAFF	TGCGCCAGCAGCCGCTCCCGACAGGGTCGTGACACTGAAGCTTTCTTT
17	NA	TRBV20-1	many	TRBJ1-5	CSARDWRGMGSNQPQHF	TGCAGTGCTAGAGATTGGAGGGGAATGGGTTCCAATCAGCCCCAGCATTTT
15	TRBD1	TRBV7-2	few	TRBJ1-5	CASSWKAGGNQPQHF	TGTGCCAGCAGTTGGAAAGCAGGGGGTAATCAGCCCCAGCATTTT
16	TRBD2	TRBV6-5	NA	TRBJ2-5	CASSYKTSGAGETQYF	TGTGCCAGCAGTTACAAAACTAGCGGGGCGGGGGAGACCCAGTACTTC
15	TRBD1	TRBV5-1	NA	TRBJ2-1	CASRLGDSNYNEQFF	TGCGCCAGCAGGTTGGGGGACAGCAACTACAATGAGCAGTTCTTC
16	TRBD2	TRBV5-1	NA	TRBJ2-3	CASSLGGLAGADTQYF	TGTGCCAGCAGCTTAGGGGGACTAGCGGGGGCGGATACGCAGTATTTT
14	NA	TRBV5-6	many	TRBJ2-3	CASSPTSSTDTQYF	TGTGCCAGCAGCCCGACTAGTTCCACAGATACGCAGTATTTT
14	NA	TRBV20-1	few	TRBJ1-6	CSARGTGVNSPLHF	TGCAGTGCTAGAGGAACGGGAGTTAATTCACCCCTCCACTTT
16	TRBD1	TRBV7-2	NA	TRBJ1-1	CASSLTETGSNTEAFF	TGTGCCAGCAGCTTGACTGAGACAGGGAGCAACACTGAAGCTTTCTTT
14	NA	TRBV7-8	NA	TRBJ2-3	CASSSPKTIYTQYF	TGTGCCAGCAGCTCCCCGAAGACCATATACACGCAGTATTTT
16	TRBD1	TRBV7-9	NA	TRBJ1-4	CASSLETGGTNEKLFF	TGTGCCAGCAGCTTAGAAACAGGGGGAACTAATGAAAAACTGTTTTTT
14	TRBD1	TRBV7-2	few	TRBJ2-7	CASSRDRQSYEQYF	TGTGCCAGCAGCCGGGACAGGCAATCCTACGAGCAGTACTTC
13	NA	TRBV6-1	NA	TRBJ2-5	CASSRSRKETQYF	TGTGCCAGCTCTCGGAGCAGAAAAGAGACCCAGTACTTC
16	NA	TRBV11-1	few	TRBJ2-1	CASSLVENQPNNEQFF	TGTGCCAGCAGCTTAGTGGAGAATCAACCAAACAATGAGCAGTTCTTC
14	NA	TRBV3-1	NA	TRBJ2-7	CASSQDKGFGEQYF	TGTGCCAGCAGCCAAGATAAGGGTTTTGGTGAGCAGTACTTC
15	NA	TRBV6-5	NA	TRBJ2-7	CASSSLGSFFYEQYF	TGTGCCAGCAGTTCTCTGGGGAGTTTTTTCTACGAGCAGTACTTC
15	NA	TRBV6-5	few	TRBJ1-2	CASSYSNGLADSYTF	TGTGCCAGCAGTTACTCGAATGGGCTCGCGGATAGCTACACCTTC
13	NA	TRBV12-3/TRBV12-4	few	TRBJ2-7	CASTLGDSYEQYF	TGTGCCAGCACCCTCGGGGACTCCTACGAGCAGTACTTC
13	TRBD1	TRBV20-1	NA	TRBJ1-5	CSAYQGGDQPQHF	TGCAGTGCCTATCAGGGGGGAGATCAGCCCCAGCATTTT
15	NA	TRBV7-2	NA	TRBJ1-5	CASSLAYWGGQPQHF	TGTGCCAGCAGCTTAGCGTATTGGGGTGGGCAGCCCCAGCATTTT
15	NA	TRBV25-1	NA	TRBJ2-7	CASSEGGGAAYEQYF	TGTGCCAGCAGTGAAGGAGGGGGGGCAGCCTACGAGCAGTACTTC
14	NA	TRBV7-2	NA	TRBJ2-1	CASSPARSRNEQFF	TGTGCCAGCAGCCCCGCTCGGAGTAGGAATGAGCAGTTCTTC
16	TRBD2	TRBV11-3	NA	TRBJ2-1	CASSPTGLAGENEQFF	TGTGCCAGCAGCCCCACCGGGCTAGCGGGGGAAAATGAGCAGTTCTTC
14	NA	TRBV20-1	NA	TRBJ2-7	CSASRGTVSYEQYF	TGCAGTGCTAGCAGGGGAACGGTCTCCTACGAGCAGTACTTC
14	NA	TRBV30	NA	TRBJ1-6	CAWDLVDTNSPLHF	TGTGCCTGGGACCTCGTGGACACTAATTCACCCCTCCACTTT
15	NA	TRBV2	few	TRBJ2-1	CASSYTSGARGEQFF	TGTGCCAGCAGTTATACCTCGGGGGCCCGAGGGGAGCAGTTCTTC
15	TRBD2	TRBV20-1	few	TRBJ2-7	CSARDLGGRVNEQYF	TGCAGTGCTAGAGATCTTGGGGGGAGGGTCAACGAGCAGTACTTC
14	NA	TRBV5-1	NA	TRBJ2-5	CASGGLDSQETQYF	TGCGCCAGCGGGGGATTAGACAGCCAAGAGACCCAGTACTTC
14	NA	TRBV6-1	NA	TRBJ1-3	CASARAGPGNTIYF	TGTGCCAGCGCAAGGGCAGGGCCCGGAAACACCATATATTTT
14	NA	TRBV10-3	NA	TRBJ2-7	CAISESQGNYEQYF	TGTGCCATCAGTGAAAGTCAGGGGAATTACGAGCAGTACTTC
14	NA	TRBV27	NA	TRBJ2-2	CASRRQFNTGELFF	TGTGCCAGCAGAAGACAGTTTAACACCGGGGAGCTGTTTTTT
16	TRBD2	TRBV7-8	few	TRBJ2-1	CASSLLLGLLDNEQFF	TGTGCCAGCAGCTTACTATTGGGACTATTAGACAATGAGCAGTTCTTC
15	TRBD1	TRBV4-3	NA	TRBJ2-2	CASSWTGLNTGELFF	TGCGCCAGCAGCTGGACAGGGCTTAACACCGGGGAGCTGTTTTTT
17	NA	TRBV6-2/TRBV6-3	NA	TRBJ1-6	CASSSPTDRFAYSPLHF	TGTGCCAGCAGTTCCCCGACGGACCGCTTCGCTTATTCACCCCTCCACTTT
15	TRBD1	TRBV27	NA	TRBJ2-7	CASSEDPQGYYEQYF	TGTGCCAGCAGTGAGGACCCACAGGGGTACTACGAGCAGTACTTC
15	NA	TRBV9	NA	TRBJ2-1	CASSVNPQGINEQFF	TGTGCCAGCAGCGTTAACCCTCAGGGGATCAATGAGCAGTTCTTC
15	NA	TRBV3-1	NA	TRBJ2-5	CASSQTRLGAETQYF	TGTGCCAGCAGCCAGACCCGCCTTGGGGCAGAGACCCAGTACTTC
14	NA	TRBV10-3	few	TRBJ2-7	CAISESPATYEQYF	TGTGCCATCAGTGAATCCCCAGCCACCTACGAGCAGTACTTC
19	TRBD2	TRBV5-1	few	TRBJ2-1	CASSFPGTSGRARYNEQFF	TGCGCCAGCAGCTTTCCCGGGACTAGCGGGAGGGCCCGCTACAATGAGCAGTTCTTC
17	TRBD1	TRBV5-1	NA	TRBJ2-2	CASSSPRTGWDTGELFF	TGCGCCAGCAGCTCGCCCAGGACAGGGTGGGACACCGGGGAGCTGTTTTTT
11	NA	TRBV11-2	NA	TRBJ1-1	CASTSTPGAFF	TGTGCCAGCACCTCGACACCGGGGGCTTTCTTT
11	NA	TRBV29-1	many	TRBJ1-1	CSTYGGLEAFF	TGCAGCACCTACGGGGGCCTCGAAGCTTTCTTT
15	TRBD2	TRBV20-1	few	TRBJ2-1	CSARELATAYNEQFF	TGCAGTGCTAGAGAACTAGCGACCGCCTACAATGAGCAGTTCTTC
15	TRBD2	TRBV20-1	many	TRBJ2-7	CSARVGSLAGYEQYF	TGCAGTGCTAGAGTGGGATCGCTAGCGGGGTACGAGCAGTACTTC